The 24 T cell receptor beta chains reported below all come from one sample, sequenced in a study of blood T cell repertoires in COVID-19. Measured with immunoSEQ multiplex PCR; TCRdb has only the in-frame clones, and not every one. The sample yields around 100,000 clones, 70% to 90% seen once. Sequenced sample: peripheral blood. The receptors were gathered from a human donor in a cohort sampled during active COVID-19.

The rearrangement links TRBV27 to TRBJ2-7; TRBD2 matches at 8 bases. Looked up from germline, CDR1 is MNHEY and CDR2 is SMNVEV (reference sequence). Germline trimming cut 0 bases from V and 3 bases from J; bases unmatched to any gene: 4. The CDR3 totals 15 residues. The CDR3 loop is CASSLSRGGFYEQYF. In DNA form, the CDR3 reads TGTGCCAGCAGTTTATCTCGGGGGGGATTCTACGAGCAGTACTTC.

The genes are TRBV28 and TRBJ2-3, with a possible D match to TRBD2 (6 bases). Trimming took off 6 bases at V and 6 bases at J, with 25 bases between the two ends. The length of the CDR3 is 17 residues. The germline gives CDR1 MDHEN, CDR2 SYDVKM. The CDR3: CASRSGWRGVSGDTQYF. The CDR3 bases are TGTGCCAGCAGGTCTGGTTGGAGGGGCGTAAGTGGGGATACGCAGTATTTT.

The genes are TRBV28 and TRBJ1-5; D remains unclear. This CDR3 spans 14 amino acids. Trimming pared 4 bases from V and 0 bases from J, leaving 7 bases between. Germline assignment: CDR1 MDHEN and CDR2 SYDVKM. The CDR3 is CASSSLDSNQPQHF. The CDR3 bases are TGTGCCAGCAGTTCGTTAGATAGCAATCAGCCCCAGCATTTT. Filled out from reference TRBV28 and TRBJ1-5, the complete variable domain reads DVKVTQSSRYLVKRTGEKVFLECVQDMDHENMFWYRQDPGLGLRLIYFSYDVKMKEKGDIPEGYSVSREKKERFSLILESASTNQTSMYLCASSSLDSNQPQHFGDGTRLSIL.

This clone turned up a few times. The CDR3 sequence is CASSKTGGAGTEAFF. The CDR3 nucleotides read TGTGCCAGCAGCAAAACAGGGGGCGCGGGGACTGAAGCTTTCTTT. This chain uses TRBV9 with TRBJ1-1; the match to TRBD1 covers 9 bases. V dropped 4 bases and J dropped 5; count of bases not matched to a gene: 9. CDR1 and CDR2 from the germline V gene are SGDLS and YYNGEE. CDR3 size: 15 residues.

This chain connects TRBV6-5 to TRBJ2-5, with unresolved D. The CDR3 consists of 16 residues. The V gene lost 0 bases and the J gene lost 0 bases, with 11 bases spanning the gap. CDR1 and CDR2 from the germline V gene are MNHEY and SVGAGI. CDR3 in amino acids: CASSYSISGHQETQYF. DNA for the CDR3: TGTGCCAGCAGTTACTCGATATCTGGGCACCAAGAGACCCAGTACTTC.

The CDR3 region is CASSLGSGFRGNTIYF. CDR3 nucleotides: TGTGCCAGCAGCTTGGGCTCAGGGTTTCGGGGAAACACCATATATTTT. The chain combines TRBV7-2 with TRBJ1-3, with TRBD1 as a possible D gene (5 bases). Trimming removed 3 bases at V and 4 bases at J, with 16 bases between. The germline V gene has CDR1 SGHTA and CDR2 FQGNSA. There are 16 residues in the CDR3.

The J gene is TRBJ2-1, the V gene TRBV3-1 (or the pseudogene TRBV3-2); the match to TRBD2 covers 9 bases. Germline V CDR1 and CDR2: LGHDT, YNNKEL (reference sequence). The CDR3 consists of 17 residues. Losses at the gene ends were 4 bases for V and 4 bases for J; bases not matched to a gene: 11. The CDR3 region is CASSLKMAGGPYNEQFF. Here the CDR3 DNA reads TGTGCCAGCAGCCTCAAGATGGCGGGAGGGCCGTACAATGAGCAGTTCTTC.

The gene calls are TRBV28 and TRBJ2-5; 9 bases agree with TRBD2. Germline CDR1 and CDR2: MDHEN and SYDVKM. The CDR3 consists of 15 residues. The V and J ends lost 9 bases and 4 bases, in that order; junction bases with no gene match: 12. CDR3 sequence (DNA): TGTGCCAGTCGTAGTCCAGCGGGGGGTAGAGAGACCCAGTACTTC. Translating it yields CASRSPAGGRETQYF.

The chain is built from TRBV6-2 or TRBV6-3 and TRBJ2-3; D unresolved. Germline V gives CDR1 MNHEY, CDR2 SVGEGT. V lost 1 base, J lost 2 bases, and 7 bases lay in between. CDR3 size: 14 residues. The CDR3 sequence: CASSYWASTDTQYF. CDR3 nucleotide sequence: TGTGCCAGCAGTTACTGGGCCTCCACAGATACGCAGTATTTT.

The J gene is TRBJ1-2, the V gene TRBV7-2; 7 nucleotides agree with TRBD1. CDR3 length: 12 residues. Germline trimming cut 2 bases from V and 9 bases from J; bases unmatched to any gene: 3. CDR1 and CDR2 from the germline V gene are SGHTA and FQGNSA. CDR3 sequence: CASSLQGQSYTF. The CDR3 DNA is TGTGCCAGCAGCTTACAGGGACAGAGCTACACCTTC.

The chain couples TRBV5-6 to TRBJ2-7, with TRBD2 matching 7 bases. The germline CDR1 and CDR2 sequences are SGHDT and YYEEEE. The V segment lost 3 bases and the J segment 6 bases; nucleotides outside the gene matches: 6. The length of the CDR3 is 13 residues. In DNA form, the CDR3 reads TGTGCCAGCAGCTCCCTGGGAGGGGCCGAGCAGTACTTC. Encoded protein: CASSSLGGAEQYF.

V is TRBV6-5 and J is TRBJ1-1; a weak D match, TRBD1 (5 bases). The CDR3 has 13 residues. Germline-derived CDR1 and CDR2 are MNHEY and SVGAGI. CDR3 in DNA: TGTGCTAGGGAGGGTGTGGGGGGATCGGAGGCTTTCTTT. Amino acid sequence: CAREGVGGSEAFF.

The genes are TRBV28 and TRBJ2-1; 10 nucleotides agree with TRBD2. The CDR3 has 17 amino acids. Germline trimming cut 2 bases from V and 0 bases from J; bases unmatched to any gene: 4. CDR1 is MDHEN, CDR2 SYDVKM, per germline. CDR3 DNA sequence: TGTGCCAGCAGTTTAAGGCTAGCGGGGGCCTCCTACAATGAGCAGTTCTTC. The encoded protein is CASSLRLAGASYNEQFF.

This sequence joins TRBV19 and TRBJ1-2; D is undetermined. CDR3 length: 13 amino acids. The V end was cut by 5 bases, the J end by 0 bases, with 7 bases between. Germline assignment: CDR1 LNHDA and CDR2 SQIVND (reference sequence). The DNA of the CDR3 is TGTGCCAGTAGTCTAACAGCTAACTATGGCTACACCTTC. It translates to CASSLTANYGYTF. The full variable domain, in which reference TRBV19 and TRBJ1-2 provide the parts outside the CDR3, is DGGITQSPKYLFRKEGQNVTLSCEQNLNHDAMYWYRQDPGQGLRLIYYSQIVNDFQKGDIAEGYSVSREKKESFPLTVTSAQKNPTAFYLCASSLTANYGYTFGSGTRLTVV.

This chain connects TRBV11-2 to TRBJ2-1; D perhaps matches TRBD2 (6 bases). V was clipped by 1 base and J by 4 bases, with 14 bases between them. The CDR3 runs to 16 residues. Germline-derived CDR1 and CDR2 are SGHAT and FQNNGV. CDR3 sequence (DNA): TGTGCCAGCAGCTTAGGTTACGGGAGTAGTTACAATGAGCAGTTCTTC. Encoded protein: CASSLGYGSSYNEQFF.

The rearrangement links TRBV7-2 to TRBJ2-7; D may be TRBD2 (6 bases). V was trimmed by 1 base and J by 0 bases, leaving 10 bases between them. The CDR3 covers 15 residues. Germline V gene sequence: CDR1 SGHTA, CDR2 FQGNSA. CDR3 nucleotides: TGTGCCAGCAGCTTAGTTTCGGGACTCTCCTACGAGCAGTACTTC. This sequence encodes CASSLVSGLSYEQYF.

The chain links TRBV19 to TRBJ2-2; 9 bases match TRBD1. The CDR3 is 16 residues long. V dropped 4 bases and J dropped 4; count of bases not matched to a gene: 7. Germline CDR1 is LNHDA and CDR2 is SQIVND (reference sequence). The DNA of the CDR3 is TGTGCCAGTAGTACCTTGGACAGGGGAGGCACCGGGGAGCTGTTTTTT. It specifies CASSTLDRGGTGELFF.

This chain connects TRBV6-1 to TRBJ2-7; 8 nucleotides align to TRBD1. The V and J ends lost 3 bases and 2 bases, in that order; junction bases with no gene match: 9. CDR3 length: 16 amino acids. Germline loops: CDR1 MNHNS, CDR2 SASEGT. The CDR3 here is CASSEIGTGGPYEQYF. The DNA for the CDR3 is TGTGCCAGCAGTGAGATCGGGACAGGCGGGCCCTACGAGCAGTACTTC.

This chain uses TRBV2 with TRBJ1-1, with D uncertain. Germline CDR1 SNHLY, CDR2 FYNNEI. This CDR3 spans 12 amino acids. Trimming took 5 bases from V and 7 from J, leaving 11 bases between them. The CDR3 DNA reads TGTGCCAGCAGTTATACAGCCGATGAAGCTTTCTTT. It specifies CASSYTADEAFF.

A note on this clone: The sample contains more than one DNA sequence encoding this CDR3. The chain carries TRBV6-6 and TRBJ2-7; 9 nucleotides agree with TRBD1. Trimming removed 9 bases from V and 1 base from J; junction bases left unmatched: 1. The CDR3 length is 12 residues. The germline V gene has CDR1 MNHNY and CDR2 SVGAGI (reference sequence). This CDR3 is CASGTGSYEQYF. The CDR3 DNA reads as TGTGCCAGTGGGACAGGGTCCTACGAGCAGTACTTC.

The rearrangement uses TRBV7-6 and TRBJ1-2, with TRBD1 identical over 12 bases. This CDR3 is built from 15 residues. Germline lookup yields CDR1 SGHVS and CDR2 FNYEAQ. Trimming removed 5 bases from V and 6 bases from J; junction bases left unmatched: 7. Written as DNA, the CDR3 is TGTGCCAGCAGCGCAACCGGGACAGGGGGCAATGGCTACACCTTC. Protein product: CASSATGTGGNGYTF.

V is TRBV3-1 (or the pseudogene TRBV3-2) and J is TRBJ2-5; 10 bases match TRBD1. V was pared by 2 bases and J by 5 bases, with 11 bases of the junction left unmatched. Germline-derived CDR1 and CDR2 are LGHDT and YNNKEL (reference sequence). The CDR3 extends over 17 amino acids. CDR3 region: CASSQPRMGQGRETQYF. CDR3 bases: TGTGCCAGCAGCCAACCTCGGATGGGACAGGGGAGGGAGACCCAGTACTTC.

The chain combines TRBV4-1 with TRBJ1-5, with 10 positions matching TRBD1. Trimming removed 4 bases from V and 2 bases from J; junction bases left unmatched: 8. Germline V gives CDR1 MGHRA, CDR2 YSYEKL. This CDR3 has 17 residues. In DNA form, the CDR3 reads TGCGCCAGCAGCCTCAGACAGGGGGCGGATGGCAATCAGCCCCAGCATTTT. Amino acid sequence: CASSLRQGADGNQPQHF.

V and J are TRBV6-5 and TRBJ2-5; D may be TRBD2 (6 bases). This CDR3 has 13 residues. V dropped 5 bases and J dropped 2 bases, with 9 bases sitting between them. CDR1 and CDR2 (germline): MNHEY, SVGAGI. DNA of the CDR3: TGTGCCAGCAGTCCGGGACTTCAAGAGACCCAGTACTTC. It specifies CASSPGLQETQYF.